This T cell receptor (beta chain) was profiled in a study of blood T cell repertoires in COVID-19 (dated by TCRdb to 2018 to 2021). Background for the entire study: Samples from collaborators originated in the United States, Italy and Spain and spanned both the acute and convalescent phases of COVID-19. Sample metadata almost always included a de-identified subject ID, COVID-19 status, age in years and sex. Where available, HLA class I and class II types were obtained from metadata supplied by the sample provider rather than from assay-based typing. The samples were drawn from the first 160 participants of the ongoing ImmuneRACE study and from some 1,300 subjects provided by 6 global collaborators. The dataset comprised deeply sampled blood TCRbeta repertoires from subjects exposed to, actively infected with, or recovered from COVID-19. The repertoires were released in a freely available public database intended as a resource for research on the immune response to SARS-CoV-2. The prospective study material was composed of cDNA or gDNA derived from T cells, B-cell-depleted T cells, or PBMCs.

This clone was seen more than once but under ten times. Its antigen is still unknown. Within one base of it there is no much larger clone, and no base qualities were kept. Whole blood was collected in K2EDTA tubes by collaborating institutions according to the institutions' own protocols. For TCRbeta analysis, collaborators shipped samples in one of three forms: frozen whole blood, isolated PBMCs, or DNA extracted from either of those sample types. Paper-wide results and their limitations: How much clinical and demographic metadata was included differed by source and by participant, and the metadata was provided uncurated.

Based on the germline V gene (reference sequence), the CDR1 and CDR2 sequences are DFQATT and SNEGSKA. Trimming removed 6 bases from V and 6 bases from J, leaving 12 bases between the germline ends. Taken from cysteine to phenylalanine, the CDR3 has 11 residues. The entry retains the CDR3 DNA only, 33 bases that are in frame from base 1. TCRbeta CDR3 regions were amplified from genomic DNA by means of the immunoSEQ Assay, a bias-controlled multiplex PCR. As for the authors' bioinformatics: Within the assay, amplification of reference gene primers was used to estimate how many nucleated cells each sample contained. To quantify the absolute abundance of each unique TCRbeta CDR3 rearrangement, sequence reads were collapsed and filtered. For each sample, productive Simpson clonality was calculated by taking the square root of Simpson's diversity index across productive rearrangements. TCRdb limited this immuneACCESS table to in-frame rearrangements with V and J called. A share of clones is missing; checked studies link under half to unresolved V genes, and the rest is unexplained. V and J calls plus clone size are reproduced from that table; the DNA served to infer D and trimming. The sample profile shows some 390,000 clones; more than 85% of them were found once. 2.5% to 3.5% of the sample goes to the ten largest clones.

This TCR came from a human donor in a cohort sampled during active COVID-19. The V and J segments used are TRBV20-1 and TRBJ2-7; TRBD2 is a possible D gene, resting on 6 matching bases. Sequences were obtained from peripheral blood. The nucleotides are TGCAGTGCCGGACTAAACGGCGAGCAGTACTTC. Its protein is CSAGLNGEQYF.